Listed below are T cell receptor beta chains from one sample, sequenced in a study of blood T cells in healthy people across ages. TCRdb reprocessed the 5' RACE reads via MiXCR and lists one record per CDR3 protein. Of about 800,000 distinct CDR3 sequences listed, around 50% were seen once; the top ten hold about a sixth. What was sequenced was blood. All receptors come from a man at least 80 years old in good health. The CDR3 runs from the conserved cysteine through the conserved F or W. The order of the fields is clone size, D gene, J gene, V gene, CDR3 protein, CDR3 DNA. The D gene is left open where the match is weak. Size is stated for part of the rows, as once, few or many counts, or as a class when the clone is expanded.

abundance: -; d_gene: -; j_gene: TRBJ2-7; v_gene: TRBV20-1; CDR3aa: CSARVRGINEQYF; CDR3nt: TGCAGTGCTAGGGTCAGGGGAATCAACGAGCAGTACTTC
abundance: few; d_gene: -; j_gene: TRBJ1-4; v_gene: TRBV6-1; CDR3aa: CASSARPSSNEKLFF; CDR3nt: TGTGCCAGCAGTGCCCGTCCCTCATCTAATGAAAAACTGTTTTTT
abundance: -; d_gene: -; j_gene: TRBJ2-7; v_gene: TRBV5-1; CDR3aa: CASSSDKSSYEQYF; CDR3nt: TGCGCCAGCAGCTCAGACAAGAGCTCCTACGAGCAGTACTTC
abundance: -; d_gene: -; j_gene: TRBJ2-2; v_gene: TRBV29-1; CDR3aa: CSVDAQGITGELFF; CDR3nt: TGCAGCGTTGACGCACAGGGTATCACCGGGGAGCTGTTTTTT
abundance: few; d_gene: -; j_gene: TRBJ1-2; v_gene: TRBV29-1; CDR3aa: CSVAGGAGESYTF; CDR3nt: TGCAGCGTTGCTGGAGGAGCAGGGGAGAGCTACACCTTC
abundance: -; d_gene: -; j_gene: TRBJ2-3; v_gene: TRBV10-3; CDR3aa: CAISESQGTQYF; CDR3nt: TGTGCCATCAGTGAGTCACAGGGCACGCAGTATTTT
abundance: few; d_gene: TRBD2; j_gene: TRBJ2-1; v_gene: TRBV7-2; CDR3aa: CASREPGLAGDNEQFF; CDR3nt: TGTGCCAGCAGAGAGCCGGGACTAGCGGGAGACAATGAGCAGTTCTTC
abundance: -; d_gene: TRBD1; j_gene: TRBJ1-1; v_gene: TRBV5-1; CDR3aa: CASSSQGDRLNTEAFF; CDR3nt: TGCGCCAGCAGCTCACAAGGGGACAGATTGAACACTGAAGCTTTCTTT
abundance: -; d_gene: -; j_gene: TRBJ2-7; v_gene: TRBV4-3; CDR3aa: CASSRGPGPHEQYF; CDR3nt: TGCGCCAGCAGCCGCGGCCCAGGTCCCCACGAGCAGTACTTC
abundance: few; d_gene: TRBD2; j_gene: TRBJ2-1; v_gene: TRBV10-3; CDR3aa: CAISETSRGAGTSVEQFF; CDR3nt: TGTGCCATCAGTGAGACCTCGAGGGGGGCCGGGACTAGCGTTGAGCAGTTCTTC
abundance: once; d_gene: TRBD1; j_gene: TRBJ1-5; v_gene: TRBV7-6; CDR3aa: CASSLAGQAQPQHF; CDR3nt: TGTGCCAGCAGCTTAGCCGGACAGGCACAGCCCCAGCATTTT
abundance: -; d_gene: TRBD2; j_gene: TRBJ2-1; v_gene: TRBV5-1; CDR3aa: CASSTGRENNEQFF; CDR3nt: TGCGCCAGCAGCACCGGGAGGGAGAACAATGAGCAGTTCTTC
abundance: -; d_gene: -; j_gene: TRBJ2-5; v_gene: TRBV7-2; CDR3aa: CASSRGPGWQETQYF; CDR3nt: TGTGCCAGCAGCCGAGGACCGGGGTGGCAAGAGACCCAGTACTTC
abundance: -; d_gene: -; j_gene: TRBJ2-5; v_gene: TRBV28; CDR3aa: CASSSSAGWVGTQYF; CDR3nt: TGTGCCAGCAGTTCCTCCGCGGGATGGGTAGGGACCCAGTACTTC
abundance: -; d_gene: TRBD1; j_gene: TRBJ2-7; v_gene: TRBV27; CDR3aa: CASSPLGQGAIYEQYF; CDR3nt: TGTGCCAGCAGTCCACTAGGACAGGGGGCCATCTACGAGCAGTACTTC
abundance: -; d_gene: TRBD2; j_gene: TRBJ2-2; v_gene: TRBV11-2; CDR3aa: CASSRLAGGPGTGELFF; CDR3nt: TGTGCCAGCAGTCGACTAGCGGGGGGGCCGGGCACCGGGGAGCTGTTTTTT
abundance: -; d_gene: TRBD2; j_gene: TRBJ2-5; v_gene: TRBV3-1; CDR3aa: CASSHSGGAWETQYF; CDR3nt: TGTGCCAGCAGCCATAGCGGGGGGGCTTGGGAGACCCAGTACTTC
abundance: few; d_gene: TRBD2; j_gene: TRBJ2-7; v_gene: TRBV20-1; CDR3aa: CSAIPTGGYEQYF; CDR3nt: TGCAGTGCTATACCGACGGGGGGCTACGAGCAGTACTTC
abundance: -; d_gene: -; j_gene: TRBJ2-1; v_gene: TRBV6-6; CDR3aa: CASSYGSVKEQFF; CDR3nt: TGTGCCAGCAGTTACGGGTCGGTCAAGGAGCAGTTCTTC
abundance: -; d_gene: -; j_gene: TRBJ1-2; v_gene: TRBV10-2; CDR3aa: CASSETAKFHYGYTF; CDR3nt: TGCGCCAGCAGTGAGACAGCCAAATTCCACTATGGCTACACCTTC
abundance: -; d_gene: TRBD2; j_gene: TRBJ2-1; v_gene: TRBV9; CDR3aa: CVSSAGGLDDNEQFF; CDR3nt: TGTGTCAGCAGCGCGGGGGGACTAGATGACAATGAGCAGTTCTTC
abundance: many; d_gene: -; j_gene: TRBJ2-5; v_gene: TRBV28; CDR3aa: CASRPGEREETQYF; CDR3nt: TGTGCCAGCAGACCCGGGGAAAGGGAAGAGACCCAGTACTTC
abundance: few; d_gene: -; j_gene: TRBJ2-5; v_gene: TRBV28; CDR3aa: CASSPYREETQYF; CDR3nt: TGTGCCAGCAGTCCTTACAGGGAAGAGACCCAGTACTTC
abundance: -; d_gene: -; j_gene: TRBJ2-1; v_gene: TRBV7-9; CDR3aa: CAGSIATRQDEQFF; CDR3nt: TGTGCCGGCAGCATCGCTACACGACAGGATGAGCAGTTCTTC
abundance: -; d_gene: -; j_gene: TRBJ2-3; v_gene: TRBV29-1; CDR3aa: CSGELRDTQYF; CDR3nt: TGCAGCGGTGAGTTGAGAGATACGCAGTATTTT
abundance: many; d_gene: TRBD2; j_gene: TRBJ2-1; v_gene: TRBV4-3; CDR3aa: CASSQESFLAGVNNEQFF; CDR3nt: TGCGCCAGCAGCCAAGAGAGTTTTCTAGCGGGAGTCAACAATGAGCAGTTCTTC
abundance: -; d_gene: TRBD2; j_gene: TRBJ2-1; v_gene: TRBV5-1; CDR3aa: CASSRSGTRVNEQFF; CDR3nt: TGCGCCAGCAGCAGATCCGGGACTAGAGTCAATGAGCAGTTCTTC
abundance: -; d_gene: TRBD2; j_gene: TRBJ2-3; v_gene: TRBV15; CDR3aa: CATSRERLAGGDTQYF; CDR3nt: TGTGCCACCAGCAGAGAACGACTAGCGGGAGGAGATACGCAGTATTTT
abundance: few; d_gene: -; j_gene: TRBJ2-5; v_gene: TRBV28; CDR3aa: CASSLAGNGQETQYF; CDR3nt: TGTGCCAGCAGTTTAGCTGGGAATGGTCAAGAGACCCAGTACTTC
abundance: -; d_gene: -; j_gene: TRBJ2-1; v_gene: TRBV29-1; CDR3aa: CSVELASDEQFF; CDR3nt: TGCAGCGTTGAGCTAGCGAGCGATGAGCAGTTCTTC
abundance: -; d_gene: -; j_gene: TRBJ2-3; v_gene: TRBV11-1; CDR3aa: CASSLGGRLRTDTQYF; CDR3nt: TGTGCCAGCAGCCTAGGGGGGCGGCTTCGCACAGATACGCAGTATTTT
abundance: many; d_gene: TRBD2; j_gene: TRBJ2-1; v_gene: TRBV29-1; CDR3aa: CSVDGQGGDEQFF; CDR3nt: TGCAGCGTTGACGGCCAGGGAGGGGATGAGCAGTTCTTC
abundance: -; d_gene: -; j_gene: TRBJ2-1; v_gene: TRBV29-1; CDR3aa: CSVGSPSSYNEQFF; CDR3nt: TGCAGCGTCGGGTCCCCAAGCTCCTACAATGAGCAGTTCTTC
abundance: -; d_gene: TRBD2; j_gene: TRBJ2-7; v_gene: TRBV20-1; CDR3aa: CSALGTSGSYEQYF; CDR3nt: TGCAGTGCCTTGGGGACTAGCGGGTCCTACGAGCAGTACTTC
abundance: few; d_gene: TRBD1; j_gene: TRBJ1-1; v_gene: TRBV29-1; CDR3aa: CSYGQGANTEAFF; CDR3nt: TGCAGCTACGGACAGGGGGCGAACACTGAAGCTTTCTTT
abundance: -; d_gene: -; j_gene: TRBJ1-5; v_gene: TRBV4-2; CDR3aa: CASSQGSWGPHQPQHF; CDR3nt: TGTGCCAGCAGCCAGGGCTCTTGGGGACCCCATCAGCCCCAGCATTTT
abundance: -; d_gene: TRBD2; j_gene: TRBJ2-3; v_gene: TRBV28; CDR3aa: CATQGTWASGGTDAQYF; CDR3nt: TGTGCCACTCAAGGAACGTGGGCTAGCGGAGGCACAGATGCGCAGTATTTT
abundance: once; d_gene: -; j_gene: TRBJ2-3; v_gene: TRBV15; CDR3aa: CATRKDRTWDTQYF; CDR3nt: TGTGCCACCCGTAAGGATCGAACATGGGATACGCAGTATTTT
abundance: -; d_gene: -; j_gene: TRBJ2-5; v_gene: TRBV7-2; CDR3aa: CASSLPGTRQETQYF; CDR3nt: TGTGCCAGCAGCTTGCCCGGGACACGGCAAGAGACCCAGTACTTC
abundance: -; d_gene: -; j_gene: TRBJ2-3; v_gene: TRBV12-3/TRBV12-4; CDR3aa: CASSRGLRVDTQYF; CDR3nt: TGTGCCAGCAGTAGAGGGTTACGAGTGGATACGCAGTATTTT
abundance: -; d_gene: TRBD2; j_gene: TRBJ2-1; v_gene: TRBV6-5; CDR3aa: CASSLAGGRSEQFF; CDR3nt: TGTGCCAGCAGTTTAGCGGGAGGACGGAGTGAGCAGTTCTTC
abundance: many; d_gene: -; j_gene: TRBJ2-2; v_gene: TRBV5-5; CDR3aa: CASSFLSANTGELFF; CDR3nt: TGTGCCAGCAGCTTCTTGAGCGCGAACACCGGGGAGCTGTTTTTT
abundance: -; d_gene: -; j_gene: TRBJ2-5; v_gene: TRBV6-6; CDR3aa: CASSYSGVTQYF; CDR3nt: TGTGCCAGCAGTTACTCCGGCGTGACCCAGTACTTC
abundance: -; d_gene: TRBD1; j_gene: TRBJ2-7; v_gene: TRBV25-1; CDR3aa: CASRGQGNHEQYF; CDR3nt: TGTGCCAGCCGCGGACAGGGGAACCACGAGCAGTACTTC
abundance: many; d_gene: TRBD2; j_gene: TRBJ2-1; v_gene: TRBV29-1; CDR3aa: CSGGAGGERNEQFF; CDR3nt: TGCAGCGGGGGGGCGGGAGGAGAGCGTAATGAGCAGTTCTTC
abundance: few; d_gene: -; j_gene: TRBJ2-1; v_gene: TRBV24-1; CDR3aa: CATSTGDFNNEQFF; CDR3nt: TGTGCCACCAGTACCGGGGACTTTAACAATGAGCAGTTCTTC
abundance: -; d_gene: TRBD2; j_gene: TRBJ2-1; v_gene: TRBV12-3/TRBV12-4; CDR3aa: CASSFTSGRNEQFF; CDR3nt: TGTGCCAGCAGTTTTACTAGCGGGAGGAATGAGCAGTTCTTC
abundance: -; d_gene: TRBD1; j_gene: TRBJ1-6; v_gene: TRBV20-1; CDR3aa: CSARDLGQGNSPLHF; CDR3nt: TGCAGTGCTAGAGATCTTGGACAGGGGAATTCACCCCTCCACTTT